This T cell receptor (beta chain) was documented in a study of OX40 agonist ivuxolimab in advanced cancers. Findings and limits, study-wide: The CD4+ and CD8+ T cells in the blood had expanded clonally by week 6 at 0.1 to 3.0 mg/kg.

V was pared by 3 bases and J by 6 bases, with 5 bases of the junction left unmatched. The CDR3 has 15 residues. The germline CDR1 and CDR2 sequences are SEHNR and FQNEAQ (reference sequence). The data were produced by immunoSEQ multiplex PCR, yet TCRdb's version contains in-frame clones alone and is incomplete. The profile shows fewer than 70,000 clones, 65% to 90% of them singletons. As for this clone: Its antigen is unknown.

The sample here was CD4+ or CD8+ T cells sorted from blood, taken in a trial of the OX40 agonist ivuxolimab. This TCR was recovered from an adult with an advanced solid tumor such as melanoma, head and neck, liver or kidney cancer. V gene TRBV7-9 combines with J gene TRBJ1-6, with 7 bases fitting TRBD1. The DNA for the CDR3 is TGTGCCAGCAGCTTTTCCGGGACAGCTAATTCACCCCTCCACTTT. Its protein is CASSFSGTANSPLHF.